Shown below are 17 T cell receptor beta chains from a single sample sequenced in a study of T cells expressing NK-cell markers. TCRdb re-called the 5' RACE reads and shows each CDR3 protein once, DNA omitted. The sample totals about 430,000 distinct CDR3 sequences. The sample comprised blood T cells: a sorted CD56 or NKG2C T cell subset, CD4+ or CD8+ T cells, or bulk PBMC T cells (not recorded which). The receptors were gathered from a woman in her 50s in good health.

This chain uses TRBV12-3 or TRBV12-4 with TRBJ2-2; TCRdb's D call of TRBD1 is untestable without DNA. The CDR3 extends over 13 amino acids. The CDR3 reads CASSSGVPSELFF.

The rearrangement links TRBV6-2 or TRBV6-3 to TRBJ2-3; TCRdb picks TRBD2, but there is no DNA to check that call. This CDR3 region has 16 residues. Germline CDR1 reads MNHEY; CDR2 reads SVGEGT. CDR3 sequence: CASSYVEGVPTDTQYF.

The J gene is TRBJ2-3, the V gene TRBV10-3; as DNA is missing, the TRBD2 call by TCRdb cannot be tested. CDR3 length: 17 amino acids. CDR1 ENHRY and CDR2 SYGVKD come from the germline V gene. Here the CDR3 reads CAISGASGRAVEDTQYF.

V gene TRBV20-1 combines with J gene TRBJ1-2. Germline-derived CDR1 and CDR2 are DFQATT and SNEGSKA (reference sequence). The CDR3 covers 13 residues. This CDR3 is CSAPPGGLDGYTF.

The gene calls are TRBV5-6 and TRBJ1-1; lacking DNA, the TRBD1 call made by TCRdb goes unchecked. The CDR3 has 16 amino acids. Germline CDR1 reads SGHDT; CDR2 reads YYEEEE. The CDR3 loop reads CASSLPGQGLNTEAFF.

V is TRBV12-3 or TRBV12-4 and J is TRBJ1-5. This CDR3 is built from 16 residues. CDR3 residues: CASSLGGEMRGQPQHF.

V usage is TRBV20-1 and J usage is TRBJ2-2; TCRdb selects TRBD1, and the lack of DNA leaves this call unchecked. Looked up from germline, CDR1 is DFQATT and CDR2 is SNEGSKA (reference sequence). This CDR3 is 13 amino acids long. CDR3 sequence: CSGRGVGTGELFF.

V usage is TRBV29-1 and J usage is TRBJ1-4; as DNA is missing, the TRBD1 call by TCRdb cannot be tested. CDR3 length: 15 amino acids. The germline V gene encodes CDR1 SQVTM and CDR2 ANQGSEA. CDR3 loop: CSVTGLGTENEKLFF.

The J gene is TRBJ2-1, the V gene TRBV12-3 or TRBV12-4; TCRdb designates TRBD1, a call that cannot be tested without DNA. This CDR3 has 15 amino acids. The CDR3 here is CASRSDRASGNEQFF.

The chain couples TRBV12-3 or TRBV12-4 to TRBJ2-4; TCRdb outputs TRBD1, but without DNA this stays unchecked. This CDR3 spans 14 amino acids. The CDR3 sequence: CASSLGLGRDIQYF.

This chain connects TRBV12-3 or TRBV12-4 to TRBJ1-3. This CDR3 has 13 residues. CDR3 sequence reads: CASSRTSGNTIYF.

The rearrangement uses TRBV4-1 and TRBJ1-2; TCRdb's assignment of TRBD1 cannot be checked, as there is no DNA. CDR1 is MGHRA, CDR2 YSYEKL, per germline. The CDR3 is 14 residues long. The CDR3 loop is CASSTPGQRSGYTF.

The chain combines TRBV11-3 with TRBJ2-1; TCRdb's D call of TRBD2 is untestable without DNA. Per germline, CDR1 SGHNT and CDR2 YENEEA. This CDR3 spans 13 amino acids. The CDR3 reads CASSLWLASEQFF.

The chain uses TRBV12-3 or TRBV12-4 and TRBJ2-5; TCRdb outputs TRBD1, but without DNA this stays unchecked. The CDR3 loop spans 17 amino acids. The CDR3 loop is CASKPVGGMAGAETQYF.

The chain combines TRBV4-1 with TRBJ2-3; TCRdb's D call, TRBD1, is unchecked because there is no DNA. CDR1 MGHRA and CDR2 YSYEKL come from the germline V gene. The CDR3 consists of 17 residues. CDR3 loop: CASSHHRGATSTDTQYF.

This chain connects TRBV7-9 to TRBJ2-3; TCRdb lists TRBD2, though no DNA is available to test this call. CDR3 size: 20 residues. Germline V lookup: CDR1 SEHNR, CDR2 FQNEAQ (reference sequence). CDR3 residues: CASSPKKTGTSVARLDTQYF.

This sequence joins TRBV6-6 and TRBJ2-1; TCRdb picks TRBD1, but there is no DNA to check that call. Per the germline V gene, CDR1 is MNHNY and CDR2 is SVGAGI (reference sequence). The CDR3 loop spans 17 amino acids. CDR3 region: CASTEGGGDRVLGEQFF.